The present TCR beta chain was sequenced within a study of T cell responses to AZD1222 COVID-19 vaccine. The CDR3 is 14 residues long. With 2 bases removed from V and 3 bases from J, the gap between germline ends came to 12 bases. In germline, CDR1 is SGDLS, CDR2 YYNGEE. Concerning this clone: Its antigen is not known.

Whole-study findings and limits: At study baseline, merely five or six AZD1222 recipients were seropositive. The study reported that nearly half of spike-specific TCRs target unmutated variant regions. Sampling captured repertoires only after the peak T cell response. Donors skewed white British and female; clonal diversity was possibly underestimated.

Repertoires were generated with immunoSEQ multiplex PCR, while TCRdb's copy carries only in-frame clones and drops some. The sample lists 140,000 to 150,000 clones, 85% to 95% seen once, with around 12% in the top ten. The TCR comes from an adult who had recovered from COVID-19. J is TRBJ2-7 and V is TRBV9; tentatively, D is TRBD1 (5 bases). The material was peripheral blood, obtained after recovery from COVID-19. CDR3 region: CASSVDRMGYEQYF. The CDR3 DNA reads TGTGCCAGCAGCGTCGACAGAATGGGCTACGAGCAGTACTTC.